This TCR beta chain derives from a study of OX40 agonist ivuxolimab in advanced cancers. Broadly, across the study: Ivuxolimab, which targeted the costimulatory receptor OX40 (CD134), was an agonistic, fully human IgG2 monoclonal antibody. Intravenous ivuxolimab was administered to patients every 2 weeks at six dose levels: 0.01, 0.1, 0.3, 1.5, 3 and 10 mg/kg. Of the 50 to 55 dose-escalation patients, hepatocellular carcinoma was present in approximately 20, melanoma in around 15, renal cell carcinoma in 9 and head and neck cancer in 9. A male proportion of roughly 85% and a mean age of roughly 58 years, ranging from about 20 to 79, were recorded for the dose-escalation cohort. Patients were allowed to have had prior anti-PD-1, anti-PD-L1 or anti-CTLA-4 therapy, and 40% of the dose-escalation patients had previously received checkpoint inhibitors. Partial responses occurred in three dose-escalation patients, of whom one had hepatocellular carcinoma and two had cutaneous melanoma. The point of sequencing TCRbeta in the periphery was to test whether ivuxolimab changed TCR sequence diversity and drove clonal T-cell expansion. The paper describes the monotherapy dose-escalation part (N of about 55 patients) of the phase I trial of ivuxolimab.

Based on the germline V gene, the CDR1 and CDR2 sequences are SGHAT and FQNNGV. A distance of 13 bases separates the germline ends of V and J, which lose 1 base and 9 bases respectively. The CDR3 contains 14 residues, cysteine and phenylalanine counted. Only the CDR3 part of the read is kept: 42 bases, read in frame from the first base. To sequence the TCRbeta CDR3 region, genomic DNA was isolated from the sorted cells. The immunoSEQ Assay was used for sequencing of TCRbeta CDR3 regions. Drawn from immuneACCESS, this table holds only the in-frame rearrangements with V and J called that TCRdb kept. Clones are partly lost; checked studies trace under half to an unresolved V gene and leave the rest unexplained. The sample table contains 100,000 or so clones; only one count was recorded for roughly 95% of them. The top ten clones comprise about 2.1% of the sample. What the authors observed across the whole study: Clonal expansion of both CD4+ and CD8+ blood T cells was observed from baseline to week 6 at doses 0.1 to 3.0 mg/kg. In partial responders in the 0.1-3.0 mg/kg groups, normalized peripheral clonal expansion was found to be among the lowest, especially among CD8+ T cells. Low levels of normalized T-cell clonal expansion were also seen in some patients who did not respond. After ivuxolimab, CD8+ T cells had more expanded clones than CD4+ T cells on average. The antigen specificity of the peripheral T cells that underwent clonal expansion was not determined.

A note on this clone: Its antigen remains undetermined. Per-base quality was not reported, and no clone a single base away is much larger than it.

The trial excluded patients who had a history of autoimmune disease or were on systemic immunosuppression. In every dose cohort, peripheral blood was drawn for TCR sequencing at baseline, cycle 4 day 1, and cycle 7 day 1. Samples were obtained from an open-label, multicenter, first-in-human phase I dose-escalation trial of ivuxolimab. Adults with locally advanced or metastatic head and neck squamous cell, hepatocellular, melanoma or renal cell carcinoma were enrolled in the trial. CD4+ and CD8+ T cells were sorted separately from peripheral blood before TCR sequencing. The chain is assembled from TRBV11-2 and TRBJ2-1, with no confident D gene call. This sequence originates from an adult with an advanced solid tumor such as melanoma, head and neck, liver or kidney cancer. The specimen was CD4+ or CD8+ T cells sorted from blood, collected in a trial of the OX40 agonist ivuxolimab. DNA sequence: TGTGCCAGCAGCTTAGGCCGTCTAGGAGTTGAGCAGTTCTTC. This yields the protein CASSLGRLGVEQFF.